Included here is one TCR beta chain sequence, with context. Antigen unknown. The CDR3 is 13 amino acids. V shed 5 bases, J shed 7 bases, and the junction held 5 bases outside the gene matches. The data were produced by immunoSEQ multiplex PCR, yet TCRdb's version contains in-frame clones alone and is incomplete. The sample has roughly 140,000 clones; 82% are singletons. This entry is derived from a study of T cell responses to AZD1222 COVID-19 vaccine. General observations from the study: It should be noted that donors were predominantly white British and more often female, and clonal diversity was possibly underestimated. Variant regions that are unmutated are reportedly the target of nearly half of spike-specific TCRs. Recipients of AZD1222 seropositive at baseline numbered only 5 to 7.

The rearrangement joins TRBV12-3 or TRBV12-4 to TRBJ1-5; 7 nucleotides align to TRBD1. The material was peripheral blood, obtained on day 0 of MenACWY control vaccination. The sequence came from an adult in good health. CDR3 nucleotides: TGTGCCAGCAGTCCCGACAGGGACCAGCCCCAGCATTTT. The encoded protein is CASSPDRDQPQHF.